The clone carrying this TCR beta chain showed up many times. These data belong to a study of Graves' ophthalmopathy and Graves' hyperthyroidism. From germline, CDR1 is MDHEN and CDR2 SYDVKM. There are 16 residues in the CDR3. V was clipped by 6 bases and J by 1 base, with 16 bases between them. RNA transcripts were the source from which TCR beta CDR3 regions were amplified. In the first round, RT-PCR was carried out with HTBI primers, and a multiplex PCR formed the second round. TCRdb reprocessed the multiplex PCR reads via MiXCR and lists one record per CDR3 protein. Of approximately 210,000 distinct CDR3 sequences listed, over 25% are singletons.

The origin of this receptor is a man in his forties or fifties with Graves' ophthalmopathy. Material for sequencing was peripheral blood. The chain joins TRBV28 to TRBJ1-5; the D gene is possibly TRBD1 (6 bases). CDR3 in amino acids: CASRKDGRGSNQPQHF. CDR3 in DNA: TGTGCCAGCAGGAAGGACGGCAGGGGAAGCAATCAGCCCCAGCATTTT.